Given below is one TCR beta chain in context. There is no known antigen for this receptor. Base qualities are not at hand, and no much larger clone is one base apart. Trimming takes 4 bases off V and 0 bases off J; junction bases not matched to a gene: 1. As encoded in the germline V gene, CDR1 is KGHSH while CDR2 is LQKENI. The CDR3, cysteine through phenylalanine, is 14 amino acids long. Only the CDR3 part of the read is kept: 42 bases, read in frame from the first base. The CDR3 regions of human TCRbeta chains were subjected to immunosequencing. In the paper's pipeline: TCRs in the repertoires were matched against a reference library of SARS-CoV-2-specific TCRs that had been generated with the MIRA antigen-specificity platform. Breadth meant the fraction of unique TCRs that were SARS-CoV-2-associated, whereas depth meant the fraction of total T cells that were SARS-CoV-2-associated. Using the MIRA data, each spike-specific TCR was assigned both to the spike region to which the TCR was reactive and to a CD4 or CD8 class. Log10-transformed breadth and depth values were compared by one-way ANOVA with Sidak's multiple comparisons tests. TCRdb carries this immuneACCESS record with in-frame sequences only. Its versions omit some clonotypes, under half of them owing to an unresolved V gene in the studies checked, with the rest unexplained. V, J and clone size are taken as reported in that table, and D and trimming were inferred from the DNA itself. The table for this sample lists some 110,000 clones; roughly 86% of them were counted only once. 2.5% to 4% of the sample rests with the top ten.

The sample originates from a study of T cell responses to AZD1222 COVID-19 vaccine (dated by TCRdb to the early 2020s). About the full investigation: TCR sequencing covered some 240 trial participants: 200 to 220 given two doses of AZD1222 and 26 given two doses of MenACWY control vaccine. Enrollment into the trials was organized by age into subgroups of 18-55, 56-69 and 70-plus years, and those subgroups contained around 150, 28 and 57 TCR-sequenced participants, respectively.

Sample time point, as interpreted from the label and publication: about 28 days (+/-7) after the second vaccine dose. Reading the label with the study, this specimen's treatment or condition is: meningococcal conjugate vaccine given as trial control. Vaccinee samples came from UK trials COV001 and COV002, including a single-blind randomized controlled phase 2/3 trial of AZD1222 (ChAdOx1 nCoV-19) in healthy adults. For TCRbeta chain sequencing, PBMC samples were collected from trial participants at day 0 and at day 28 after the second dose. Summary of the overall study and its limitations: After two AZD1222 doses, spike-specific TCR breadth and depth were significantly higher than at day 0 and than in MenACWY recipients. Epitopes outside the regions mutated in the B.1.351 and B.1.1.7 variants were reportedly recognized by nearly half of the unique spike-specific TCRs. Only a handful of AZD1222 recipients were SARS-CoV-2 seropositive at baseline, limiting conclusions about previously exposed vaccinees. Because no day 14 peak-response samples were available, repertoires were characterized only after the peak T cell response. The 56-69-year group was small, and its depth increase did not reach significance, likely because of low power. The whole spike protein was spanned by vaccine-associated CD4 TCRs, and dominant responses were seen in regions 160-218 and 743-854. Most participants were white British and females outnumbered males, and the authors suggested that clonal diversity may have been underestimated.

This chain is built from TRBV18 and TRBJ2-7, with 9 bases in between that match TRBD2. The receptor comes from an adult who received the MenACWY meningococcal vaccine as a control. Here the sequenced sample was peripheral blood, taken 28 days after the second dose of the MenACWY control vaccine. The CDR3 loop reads CASSQAGGSYEQYF. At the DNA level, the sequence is TGTGCCAGCTCACAAGCGGGGGGCTCCTACGAGCAGTACTTC.